There are a few counts of the clone carrying this T cell receptor (beta chain). The data derive from a study of T cell repertoires in cytomegalovirus infection. One entry per CDR3 protein, called by TCRdb with MiXCR from the reads. The sample consists of some 200,000 distinct CDR3 sequences, roughly 9% of them appearing once. The V gene's germline CDR1 is DFQATT and CDR2 SNEGSKA (reference sequence). This CDR3 has 14 amino acids. V lost 0 bases and J lost 6; bases outside the gene matches: 7. The origin of this receptor is a human donor in good health (CMV status not recorded). Some clones in this sample may be carry-over from other donors' samples. The chain joins TRBV20-1 to TRBJ2-7; 8 positions match TRBD1. Material for sequencing was PBMCs. The CDR3 is CSAREGPGGGEQYF. CDR3 nucleotide sequence: TGCAGTGCTAGAGAAGGCCCAGGGGGCGGCGAGCAGTACTTC.